What follows are 9 T cell receptor beta chains derived from one specimen sequenced in a study of breast tumors, draining lymph nodes, adjacent tissues. TCRdb reprocessed the multiplex PCR reads with MiXCR, giving one entry per CDR3 protein. The table lists 45,000 or so distinct CDR3 sequences, under 25% of them singletons. The sequenced material came from breast tumor tissue. All receptors come from a female donor with breast cancer. Some clones in this sample may be carry-over from other donors' samples.

This clonotype came up a few times. The chain combines TRBV3-1 with TRBJ2-1; D gene uncertain. The CDR3 covers 16 residues. CDR1 and CDR2 from the germline V gene are LGHDT and YNNKEL (reference sequence). Trimming removed 5 bases at V and 0 bases at J, with 14 bases between. CDR3 region: CASSIYWIGSYNEQFF. The CDR3 nucleotides read TGTGCCAGCAGCATTTACTGGATCGGCTCCTACAATGAGCAGTTCTTC.

The chain employs TRBV20-1 and TRBJ2-1; 10 bases are shared with TRBD1. With V trimmed by 5 bases and J by 1 base, 11 bases remained unmatched. Germline V gene sequence: CDR1 DFQATT, CDR2 SNEGSKA (reference sequence). The CDR3 is 17 residues long. As DNA, the CDR3 is TGCAGTGCTGAGACCGGGACAGGGGCTGGGTCCTACAATGAGCAGTTCTTC. This translates into CSAETGTGAGSYNEQFF.

This clonotype was counted many times. The rearrangement joins TRBV11-2 to TRBJ1-5; D call uncertain. Looked up from germline, CDR1 is SGHAT and CDR2 is FQNNGV. CDR3 size: 13 residues. The V and J ends lost 0 bases and 6 bases respectively, with 6 bases between them. CDR3 amino acids: CASSLDFGQPQHF. The DNA for the CDR3 is TGTGCCAGCAGCTTAGATTTTGGTCAGCCCCAGCATTTT.

This clonotype was detected ten times or more. This chain connects TRBV18 to TRBJ2-2; D uncertain. CDR1 is KGHSH, CDR2 LQKENI, per germline. V was cut by 6 bases and J by 1 base, with 12 bases left in between. This CDR3 spans 15 amino acids. The CDR3 DNA reads TGTGCCAGCTCGCTGAACCAGGTGAACACCGGGGAGCTGTTTTTT. Protein: CASSLNQVNTGELFF.

This clonotype was seen at least ten times. The J gene is TRBJ2-7, the V gene TRBV27; D is uncertain. The V and J ends lost 5 bases and 0 bases respectively, with 2 bases between them. CDR1 is MNHEY and CDR2 is SMNVEV in the germline V gene (reference sequence). CDR3 length: 11 residues. CDR3 amino acids: CASSRSYEQYF. The CDR3 coding sequence is TGTGCCAGCAGTCGCTCCTACGAGCAGTACTTC.

CDR3 amino acids: CASSQASLAGGHTGDTQYF. DNA for the CDR3: TGCGCCAGCAGCCAAGCCTCGCTAGCGGGGGGGCACACCGGGGATACGCAGTATTTT. The rearrangement links TRBV4-1 to TRBJ2-3; 12 bases line up with TRBD2. The CDR3 has 19 amino acids. CDR1 and CDR2 from the germline V gene are MGHRA and YSYEKL. Trimming cost V 1 base and J 6 bases; bases outside gene matches: 14.

This clonotype was seen many times. In DNA form, the CDR3 reads TGTGCCAGCAGTCCCTGGGGGGAAGGCCAGTATGGCTACACCTTC. Its translation: CASSPWGEGQYGYTF. The rearrangement links TRBV6-5 to TRBJ1-2; tentatively, D is TRBD1 (5 bases). In germline, CDR1 is MNHEY, CDR2 SVGAGI. The CDR3 is made up of 15 amino acids. Between the trimmed V and J ends, which lost 5 bases and 5 bases, there was a span of 18 bases.

This clonotype came up many times. J is TRBJ2-2 and V is TRBV11-3; 9 positions match TRBD1. The CDR3 contains 16 residues. Trimming took 5 bases from V and 3 from J; bases not matched to a gene: 7. Germline V lookup: CDR1 SGHNT, CDR2 YENEEA. This chain's CDR3 is CASSEGTGSDTGELFF. The DNA for the CDR3 is TGTGCCAGCAGCGAAGGGACAGGGTCGGACACCGGGGAGCTGTTTTTT.

This clonotype was counted at least ten times. This chain links TRBV7-2 with TRBJ1-5; D gene uncertain. Germline V gives CDR1 SGHTA, CDR2 FQGNSA. Trimming took 1 base from V and 7 from J, leaving 14 bases between them. This CDR3 comprises 15 residues. CDR3 DNA: TGTGCCAGCAGCTTAGGAGTAGGCCTCCGGCAGCCCCAGCATTTT. The encoded protein is CASSLGVGLRQPQHF.